This T cell receptor (beta chain) was sequenced in a study of T cell responses to AZD1222 COVID-19 vaccine. On the study more broadly: Samples with a second dose at about 4 or about 12 weeks were pooled together.

Study-level findings and limits: The CD4 TCRs associated with vaccination extended across spike and predominated at 160-218 and 743-854. After the peak T cell response, and only then, were repertoires sampled. White British ancestry dominated among donors, who included more females, and clonal diversity was possibly underestimated.

This table comes from immunoSEQ multiplex PCR, and its TCRdb copy is limited to in-frame clones, with some not included. Among 150,000 to 200,000 clones listed, roughly 92% were seen once. For this clone: The antigen remains unidentified.

The CDR3 contains 16 residues. Germline CDR1 MNHNS, CDR2 SASEGT. With 4 bases removed from V and 0 bases from J, the gap between germline ends came to 13 bases. Here the sequenced sample was peripheral blood, taken on day 0 of AZD1222 vaccination. This clonotype originated in an adult in good health. The J gene is TRBJ2-1, the V gene TRBV6-1; D is undetermined. CDR3 sequence (DNA): TGTGCCAGCAGTGGTAGGCGCCGGAGCTCCTACAATGAGCAGTTCTTC. It codes for CASSGRRRSSYNEQFF.